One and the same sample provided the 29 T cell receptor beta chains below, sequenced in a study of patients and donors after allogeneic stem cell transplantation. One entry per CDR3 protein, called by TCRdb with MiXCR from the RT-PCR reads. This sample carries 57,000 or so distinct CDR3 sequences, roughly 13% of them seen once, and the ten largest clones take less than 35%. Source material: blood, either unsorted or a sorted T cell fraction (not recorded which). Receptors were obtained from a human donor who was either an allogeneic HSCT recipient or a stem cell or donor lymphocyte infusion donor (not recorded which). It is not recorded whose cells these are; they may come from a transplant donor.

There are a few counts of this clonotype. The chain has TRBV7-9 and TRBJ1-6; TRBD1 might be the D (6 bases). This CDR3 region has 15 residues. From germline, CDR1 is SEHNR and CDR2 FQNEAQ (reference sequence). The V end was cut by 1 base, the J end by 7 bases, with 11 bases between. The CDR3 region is CASSLVAQGNSPLHF. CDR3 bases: TGTGCCAGCAGCTTAGTTGCCCAGGGGAATTCACCCCTCCACTTT. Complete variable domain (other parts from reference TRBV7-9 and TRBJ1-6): DTGVSQNPRHKITKRGQNVTFRCDPISEHNRLYWYRQTLGQGPEFLTYFQNEAQLEKSRLLSDRFSAERPKGSFSTLEIQRTEQGDSAMYLCASSLVAQGNSPLHFGNGTRLTVT.

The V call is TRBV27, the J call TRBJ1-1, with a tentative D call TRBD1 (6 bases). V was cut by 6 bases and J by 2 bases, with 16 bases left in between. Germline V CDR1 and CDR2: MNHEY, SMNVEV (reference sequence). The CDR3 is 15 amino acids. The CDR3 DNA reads TGTGCCAGCAGGCCTCTCGCAGGGGCCAACACTGAAGCTTTCTTT. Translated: CASRPLAGANTEAFF.

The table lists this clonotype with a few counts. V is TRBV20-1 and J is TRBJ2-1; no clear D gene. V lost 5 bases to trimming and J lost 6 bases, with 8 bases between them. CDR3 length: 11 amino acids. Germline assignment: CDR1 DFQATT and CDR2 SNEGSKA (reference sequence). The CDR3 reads CSASSPNEQFF. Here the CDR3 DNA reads TGCAGTGCTTCCAGCCCCAATGAGCAGTTCTTC.

DNA for the CDR3: TGTGCCAGCAGTGAAGAAGGATTCTCCTACAATGAGCAGTTCTTC. Translation: CASSEEGFSYNEQFF. The chain couples TRBV2 to TRBJ2-1; no definite D call. Germline CDR1 is SNHLY and CDR2 is FYNNEI. The CDR3 length is 15 residues. V lost 1 base and J lost 0, with 7 bases in between. The full variable domain, completed using reference TRBV2 and TRBJ2-1, is EPEVTQTPSHQVTQMGQEVILRCVPISNHLYFYWYRQILGQKVEFLVSFYNNEISEKSEIFDDQFSVERPDGSNFTLKIRSTKLEDSAMYFCASSEEGFSYNEQFFGPGTRLTVL.

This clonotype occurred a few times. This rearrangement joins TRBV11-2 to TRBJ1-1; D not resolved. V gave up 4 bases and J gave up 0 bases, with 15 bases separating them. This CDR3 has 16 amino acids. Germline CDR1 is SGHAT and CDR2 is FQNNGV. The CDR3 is CASSSNSGTLNTEAFF. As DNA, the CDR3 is TGTGCCAGCAGCTCAAACTCCGGCACTCTGAACACTGAAGCTTTCTTT.

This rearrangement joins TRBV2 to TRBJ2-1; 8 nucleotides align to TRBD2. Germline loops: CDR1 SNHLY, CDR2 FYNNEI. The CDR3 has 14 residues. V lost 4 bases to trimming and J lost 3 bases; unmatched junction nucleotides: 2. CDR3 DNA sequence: TGTGCCAGCAGTGTAAGCGGGAGCTACAATGAGCAGTTCTTC. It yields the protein CASSVSGSYNEQFF. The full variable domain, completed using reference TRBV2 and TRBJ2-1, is EPEVTQTPSHQVTQMGQEVILRCVPISNHLYFYWYRQILGQKVEFLVSFYNNEISEKSEIFDDQFSVERPDGSNFTLKIRSTKLEDSAMYFCASSVSGSYNEQFFGPGTRLTVL.

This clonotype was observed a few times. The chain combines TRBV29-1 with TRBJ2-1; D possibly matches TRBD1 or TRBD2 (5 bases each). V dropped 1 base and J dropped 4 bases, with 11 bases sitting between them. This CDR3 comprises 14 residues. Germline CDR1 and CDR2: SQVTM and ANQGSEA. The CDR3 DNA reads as TGCAGCGTTGAAGGTCGGGGCCGTTACAATGAGCAGTTCTTC. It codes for CSVEGRGRYNEQFF.

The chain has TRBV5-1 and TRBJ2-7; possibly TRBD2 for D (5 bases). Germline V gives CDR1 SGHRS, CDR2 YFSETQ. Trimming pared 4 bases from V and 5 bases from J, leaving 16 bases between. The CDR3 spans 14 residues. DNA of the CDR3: TGCGCCAGCAGCCCCTCGGGATTCGCCGACGAGCAGTACTTC. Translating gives CASSPSGFADEQYF.

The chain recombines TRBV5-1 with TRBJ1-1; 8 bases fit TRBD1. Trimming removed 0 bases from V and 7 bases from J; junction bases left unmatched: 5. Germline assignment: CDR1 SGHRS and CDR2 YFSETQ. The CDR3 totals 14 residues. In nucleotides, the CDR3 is TGCGCCAGCAGCTTGGATACAGGGGGATATGAAGCTTTCTTT. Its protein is CASSLDTGGYEAFF.

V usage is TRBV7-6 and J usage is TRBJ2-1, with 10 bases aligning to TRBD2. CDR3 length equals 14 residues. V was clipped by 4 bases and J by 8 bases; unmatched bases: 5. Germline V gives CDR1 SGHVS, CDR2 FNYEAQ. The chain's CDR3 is CASSYQREGHEQFF. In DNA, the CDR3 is TGTGCCAGCAGCTACCAGCGGGAGGGTCATGAGCAGTTCTTC.

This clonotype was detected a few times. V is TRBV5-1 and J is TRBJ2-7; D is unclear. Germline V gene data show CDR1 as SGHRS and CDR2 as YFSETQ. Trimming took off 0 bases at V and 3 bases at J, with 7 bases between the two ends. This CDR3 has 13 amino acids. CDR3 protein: CASSLGLNYEQYF. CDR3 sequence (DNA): TGCGCCAGCAGCTTGGGGCTAAACTACGAGCAGTACTTC.

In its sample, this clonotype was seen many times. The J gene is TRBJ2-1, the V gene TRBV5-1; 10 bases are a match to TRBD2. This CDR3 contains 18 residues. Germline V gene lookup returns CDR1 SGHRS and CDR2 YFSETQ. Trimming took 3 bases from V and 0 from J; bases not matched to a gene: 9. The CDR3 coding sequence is TGCGCCAGCAGCTCTCCGACTAGCGGGCATAGCTCCTACAATGAGCAGTTCTTC. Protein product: CASSSPTSGHSSYNEQFF.

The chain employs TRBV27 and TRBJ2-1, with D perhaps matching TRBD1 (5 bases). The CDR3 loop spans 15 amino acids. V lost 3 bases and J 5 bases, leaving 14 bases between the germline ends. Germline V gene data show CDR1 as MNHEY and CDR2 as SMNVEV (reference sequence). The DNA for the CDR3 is TGTGCCAGCAGTTTTAGGGGCGCCTTTGACAATGAGCAGTTCTTC. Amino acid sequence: CASSFRGAFDNEQFF.

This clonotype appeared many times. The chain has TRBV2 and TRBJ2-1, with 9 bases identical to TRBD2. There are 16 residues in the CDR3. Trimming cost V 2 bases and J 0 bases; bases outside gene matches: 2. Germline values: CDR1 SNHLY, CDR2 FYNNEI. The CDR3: CASSELAGSSYNEQFF. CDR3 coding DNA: TGTGCCAGCAGTGAACTAGCGGGGAGCTCCTACAATGAGCAGTTCTTC.

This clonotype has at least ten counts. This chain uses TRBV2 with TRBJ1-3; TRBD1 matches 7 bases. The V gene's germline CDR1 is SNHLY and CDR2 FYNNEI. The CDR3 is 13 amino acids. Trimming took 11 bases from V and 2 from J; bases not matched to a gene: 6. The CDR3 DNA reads TGTGCCCGAGGGACAGAAACTGGAAACACCATATATTTT. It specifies CARGTETGNTIYF. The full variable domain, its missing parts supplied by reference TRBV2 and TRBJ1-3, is EPEVTQTPSHQVTQMGQEVILRCVPISNHLYFYWYRQILGQKVEFLVSFYNNEISEKSEIFDDQFSVERPDGSNFTLKIRSTKLEDSAMYFCARGTETGNTIYFGEGSWLTVV.

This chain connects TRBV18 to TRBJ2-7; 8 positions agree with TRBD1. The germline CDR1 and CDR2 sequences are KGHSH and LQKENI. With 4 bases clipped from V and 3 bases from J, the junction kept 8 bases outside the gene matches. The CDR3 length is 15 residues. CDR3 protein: CASSRTLQGDYEQYF. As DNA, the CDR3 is TGTGCCAGCTCACGAACCTTACAGGGGGACTACGAGCAGTACTTC. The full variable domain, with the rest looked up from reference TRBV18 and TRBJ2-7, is NAGVMQNPRHLVRRRGQEARLRCSPMKGHSHVYWYRQLPEEGLKFMVYLQKENIIDESGMPKERFSAEFPKEGPSILRIQQVVRGDSAAYFCASSRTLQGDYEQYFGPGTRLTVT.

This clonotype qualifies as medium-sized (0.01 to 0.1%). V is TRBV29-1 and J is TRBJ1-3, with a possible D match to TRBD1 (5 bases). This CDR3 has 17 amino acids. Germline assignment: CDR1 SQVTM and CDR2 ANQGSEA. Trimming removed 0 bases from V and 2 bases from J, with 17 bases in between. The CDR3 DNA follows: TGCAGCGTTGAAGATCCCGGGACCTACCCCCCTGGAAACACCATATATTTT. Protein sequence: CSVEDPGTYPPGNTIYF.

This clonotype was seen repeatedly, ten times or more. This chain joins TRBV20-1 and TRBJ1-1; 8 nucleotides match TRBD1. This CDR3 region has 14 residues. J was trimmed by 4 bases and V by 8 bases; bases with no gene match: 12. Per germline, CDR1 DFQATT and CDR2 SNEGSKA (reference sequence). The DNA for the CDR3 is TGCAGTTCGGACAGGGAAGTCTCGGTCACTGAAGCTTTCTTT. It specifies CSSDREVSVTEAFF.

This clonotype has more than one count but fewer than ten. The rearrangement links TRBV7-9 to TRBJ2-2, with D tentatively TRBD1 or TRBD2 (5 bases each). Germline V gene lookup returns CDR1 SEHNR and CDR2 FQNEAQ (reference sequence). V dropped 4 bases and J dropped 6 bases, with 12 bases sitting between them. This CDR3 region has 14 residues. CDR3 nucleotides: TGTGCCAGCAGCTACCCGCTGGGGGCCGGGGAGCTGTTTTTT. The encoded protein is CASSYPLGAGELFF.

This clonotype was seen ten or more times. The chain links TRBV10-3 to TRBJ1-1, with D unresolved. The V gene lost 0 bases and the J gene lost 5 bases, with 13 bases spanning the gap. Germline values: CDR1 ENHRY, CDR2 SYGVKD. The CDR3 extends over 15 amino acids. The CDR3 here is CAISESQGPKTEAFF. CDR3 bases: TGTGCCATCAGTGAGTCGCAAGGCCCGAAAACTGAAGCTTTCTTT.

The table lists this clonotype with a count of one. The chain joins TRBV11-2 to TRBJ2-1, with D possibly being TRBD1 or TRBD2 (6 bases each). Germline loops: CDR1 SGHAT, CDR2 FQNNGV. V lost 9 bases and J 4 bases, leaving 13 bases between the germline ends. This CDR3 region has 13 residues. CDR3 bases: TGTGCCAGTAAGGAGGGACATTACAATGAGCAGTTCTTC. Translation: CASKEGHYNEQFF.

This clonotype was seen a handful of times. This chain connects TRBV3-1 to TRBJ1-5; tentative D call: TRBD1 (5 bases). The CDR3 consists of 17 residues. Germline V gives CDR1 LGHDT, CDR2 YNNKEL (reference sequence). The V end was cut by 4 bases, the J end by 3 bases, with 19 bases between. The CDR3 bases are TGTGCCAGCAGCCGATCATTGGGACCCGGGGTCAATCAGCCCCAGCATTTT. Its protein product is CASSRSLGPGVNQPQHF.

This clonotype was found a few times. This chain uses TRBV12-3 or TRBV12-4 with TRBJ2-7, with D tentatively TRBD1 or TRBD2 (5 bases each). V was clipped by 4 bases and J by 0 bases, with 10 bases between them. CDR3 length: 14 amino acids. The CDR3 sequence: CASSYTGTSYEQYF. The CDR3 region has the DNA TGTGCCAGCAGTTACACGGGGACCTCCTACGAGCAGTACTTC.

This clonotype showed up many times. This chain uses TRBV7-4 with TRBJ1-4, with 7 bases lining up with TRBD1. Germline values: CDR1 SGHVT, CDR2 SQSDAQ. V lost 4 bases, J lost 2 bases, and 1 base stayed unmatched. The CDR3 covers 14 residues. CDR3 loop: CASSSTGTNEKLFF. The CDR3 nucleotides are TGTGCCAGCAGCTCGACAGGGACTAATGAAAAACTGTTTTTT.

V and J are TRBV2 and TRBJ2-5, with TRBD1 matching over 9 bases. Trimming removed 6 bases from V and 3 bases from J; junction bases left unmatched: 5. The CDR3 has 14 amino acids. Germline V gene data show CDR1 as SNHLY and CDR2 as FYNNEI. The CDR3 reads CASRGDRVKETQYF. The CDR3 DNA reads TGTGCCAGCAGGGGGGACAGGGTTAAAGAGACCCAGTACTTC.

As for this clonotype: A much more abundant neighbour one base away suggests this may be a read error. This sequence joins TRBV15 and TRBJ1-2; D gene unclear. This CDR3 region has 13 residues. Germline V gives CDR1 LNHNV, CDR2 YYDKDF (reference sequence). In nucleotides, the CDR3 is TGTGCCACCGGCAGAGAGAACAGCTATGGCTACACCTTC. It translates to CATGRENSYGYTF. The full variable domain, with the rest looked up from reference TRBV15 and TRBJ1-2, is DAMVIQNPRYQVTQFGKPVTLSCSQTLNHNVMYWYQQKSSQAPKLLFHYYDKDFNNEADTPDNFQSRRPNTSFCFLDIRSPGLGDTAMYLCATGRENSYGYTFGSGTRLTVV.

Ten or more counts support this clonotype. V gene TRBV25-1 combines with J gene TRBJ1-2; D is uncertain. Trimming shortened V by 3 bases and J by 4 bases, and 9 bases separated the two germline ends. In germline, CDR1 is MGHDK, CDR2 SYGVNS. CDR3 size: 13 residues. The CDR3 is CASSEGNSYGYTF. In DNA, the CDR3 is TGTGCCAGCAGTGAGGGCAACAGCTATGGCTACACCTTC.

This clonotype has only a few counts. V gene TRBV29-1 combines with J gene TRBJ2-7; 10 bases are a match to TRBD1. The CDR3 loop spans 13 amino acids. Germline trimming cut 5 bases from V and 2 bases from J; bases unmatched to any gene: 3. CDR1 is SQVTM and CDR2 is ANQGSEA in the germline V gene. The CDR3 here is CSVRDRGTYEQYF. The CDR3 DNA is TGCAGCGTTCGGGACAGGGGAACCTACGAGCAGTACTTC.

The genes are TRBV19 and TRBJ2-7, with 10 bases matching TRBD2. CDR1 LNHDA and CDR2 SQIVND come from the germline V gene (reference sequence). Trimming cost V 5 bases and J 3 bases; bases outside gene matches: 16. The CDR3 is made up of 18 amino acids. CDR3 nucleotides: TGTGCCAGTAGTCCGGGACTAGCGATGAAACATTTAGTCTACGAGCAGTACTTC. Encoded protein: CASSPGLAMKHLVYEQYF.